This T cell receptor (beta chain) was sequenced for a study of blood T cells in healthy people across ages. Study-wide results and caveats: There was a strong correlation between TCR beta diversity and naive T cell percentage.

Each donor had 9 to 10 milliliters of peripheral blood drawn. This clonotype was counted only a few times. The antigen remains unidentified. With a J-beta primer mix and a sample-barcoded 5' primer, a second PCR ran 7 to 11 cycles. Each cDNA molecule was tagged by a template-switch adaptor with 12 random nucleotides. Each CDR3 protein is one row after TCRdb ran MiXCR on the 5' RACE reads. The sample consists of approximately 730,000 distinct CDR3 sequences, approximately 39% of them appearing once. From germline, CDR1 is SGHAT and CDR2 FQNNGV. Deletions cut 5 bases from V and 8 bases from J, with 16 bases between. The CDR3 is 14 amino acids.

V gene TRBV11-2 combines with J gene TRBJ2-1, with D tentatively TRBD1 (5 bases). The sequencing sample was made of blood. This receptor was obtained from a woman in her sixties in good health. Here the CDR3 reads CASSLRTSEDEQFF. As DNA, the CDR3 is TGTGCCAGCAGCCTAAGGACAAGTGAGGATGAGCAGTTCTTC.